A selection of T cell receptor beta chains follows, all from one sample in a study of blood T cell repertoires in COVID-19. Repertoires were generated with immunoSEQ multiplex PCR, while TCRdb's copy carries only in-frame clones and drops some. The table records roughly 200,000 clones, 85% to 90% of them present only once. The sample consisted of peripheral blood. The source of these receptors is a man aged 35 to 55 with active or convalescent COVID-19. CDR3s include the opening cysteine and the closing phenylalanine or tryptophan. D genes are given only for firm matches. Not all rows give a size; the values are once, few, many and, for expanded clones, a class.

TRBD2,TRBV5-1,TRBJ2-5,-,CASSLRMGGEETQYF,TGCGCCAGCAGCCTGCGGATGGGGGGGGAAGAGACCCAGTACTTC
-,TRBV4-3,TRBJ1-2,-,CASSQEGRPNYGYTF,TGCGCCAGCAGCCAAGAAGGGAGACCTAACTATGGCTACACCTTC
TRBD2,TRBV12-5,TRBJ2-1,-,CASGTRWTSGGRNEQFF,TGTGCTAGTGGAACCCGTTGGACTAGCGGGGGACGCAATGAGCAGTTCTTC
TRBD1,TRBV7-2,TRBJ1-2,-,CASSLVGGDYGYTF,TGTGCCAGCAGCTTAGTAGGGGGCGACTATGGCTACACCTTC
-,TRBV28,TRBJ1-2,-,CASSFGAGYGYTF,TGTGCCAGCAGTTTTGGGGCTGGCTATGGCTACACCTTC
-,TRBV3-1/TRBV3-2,TRBJ1-3,-,CASSFSGNTIYF,TGTGCCAGCTCCTTCTCTGGAAACACCATATATTTT
TRBD1,TRBV9,TRBJ1-1,-,CASSVDRASMNTEAFF,TGTGCCAGCAGCGTGGACAGGGCCAGCATGAACACTGAAGCTTTCTTT
TRBD1,TRBV5-1,TRBJ2-7,few,CASTLRTGGFYEQYF,TGCGCCAGCACCCTTCGGACAGGGGGCTTCTACGAGCAGTACTTC
TRBD1,TRBV6-6,TRBJ2-7,-,CASRLDPGGMDEQYF,TGTGCCAGCAGACTAGACCCAGGGGGCATGGACGAGCAGTACTTC
TRBD1,TRBV10-3,TRBJ1-3,few,CAISPAGGEGNTIYF,TGTGCCATCAGCCCTGCAGGGGGCGAGGGAAACACCATATATTTT
-,TRBV4-1,TRBJ2-1,-,CASSPVEGRYNEQFF,TGCGCCAGCAGCCCAGTGGAGGGGAGATACAATGAGCAGTTCTTC
-,TRBV13,TRBJ2-1,-,CASSEMRLVGVNEQFF,TGTGCCAGCAGCGAAATGCGACTAGTGGGTGTGAATGAGCAGTTCTTC
-,TRBV7-7,TRBJ1-3,-,CASSPAGGSGNTIYF,TGTGCTAGCAGCCCCGCGGGCGGTTCTGGAAACACCATATATTTT
-,TRBV11-2,TRBJ1-2,-,CASSLDWYGGGYGYTF,TGTGCCAGCAGCTTAGATTGGTACGGCGGTGGCTATGGCTACACCTTC
TRBD1,TRBV6-4,TRBJ2-2,-,CASRTGQNTGELFF,TGTGCCAGCAGGACAGGGCAAAACACCGGGGAGCTGTTTTTT
TRBD2,TRBV18,TRBJ2-7,-,CASSPPSGVAYEQYF,TGTGCCAGCTCACCACCGAGCGGGGTAGCCTACGAGCAGTACTTC
-,TRBV6-5,TRBJ2-1,-,CASSYSAVRSYNEQFF,TGTGCCAGCAGTTACTCTGCAGTCAGGTCCTACAATGAGCAGTTCTTC
TRBD2,TRBV6-4,TRBJ2-3,-,CASSPSKRGTDTQYF,TGTGCCAGCAGTCCCAGCAAGCGGGGAACAGATACGCAGTATTTT
TRBD1,TRBV7-9,TRBJ1-2,once,CASSLVGTGSNYGYTF,TGTGCCAGCAGCTTAGTGGGGACAGGGTCGAACTATGGCTACACCTTC
TRBD2,TRBV7-2,TRBJ2-1,-,CASSLTLAGGSYNEQFF,TGTGCCAGCAGCTTAACGTTAGCGGGAGGGTCCTACAATGAGCAGTTCTTC
-,TRBV7-2,TRBJ2-7,-,CASSWGQGGPYEQYF,TGTGCCAGCAGCTGGGGCCAGGGGGGACCCTACGAGCAGTACTTC
TRBD1,TRBV11-2,TRBJ2-2,once,CASSVGTGNTGELFF,TGTGCCAGCAGCGTCGGGACAGGGAACACCGGGGAGCTGTTTTTT